This T cell receptor beta chain was obtained from a study of cytomegalovirus exposure and HLA in healthy donors. Looking at the study overall: Out of approximately 170 million T cells, an earlier analysis found roughly 100 million unique TCR beta sequences in total.

Study-wide points: Most subjects had HLA-A and HLA-B alleles reportedly predicted accurately by TCR beta sequences. A later analysis linked a missense variant in DCLRE1C to the trimming of TCR beta V and J genes.

Comment on this clone: Its antigen is undetermined.

Per the germline V gene, CDR1 is LNHDA and CDR2 is SQIVND (reference sequence). CDR3 length equals 14 residues. With V trimmed by 3 bases and J by 13 bases, 12 bases remained unmatched. Use of 60 Vbeta and 13 Jbeta primers characterized the PCR. Method: immunoSEQ multiplex PCR; TCRdb's copy keeps in-frame clones and lacks some. This table holds roughly 76,000 clones. The sequenced sample consisted of PBMCs. The gene calls are TRBV19 and TRBJ2-1; 7 bases are a match to TRBD2. The receptor comes from a female donor in good health and CMV-seropositive. CDR3 in amino acids: CASSMGLAEIVQFF. The CDR3 coding sequence is TGTGCCAGTAGTATGGGTCTAGCGGAAATAGTACAGTTCTTC.